The clone carrying this TCR beta chain was recorded many times. What it recognizes is unknown. Preparing the TCRbeta library involved the use of unique molecular identifiers. MiXCR, run by TCRdb on the PCR reads, gives a single entry per CDR3 protein. The table records about 590,000 distinct CDR3 sequences, under 15% of them present only once. The data originate from a study of T-cell reconstitution after alpha-beta-depleted transplantation in children. Study outcomes and limitations: The study traced high day-60 TCRbeta diversity in some patients to surviving recipient T cells and thymic progenitors. Alpha-beta T cells about two months after transplant reportedly derived from several hundred expanded graft clones. One year post-transplant, T-cell counts and diversity were largely derived from T cells produced anew.

This clonotype was sampled from a male patient between 5 and 17 years old who had a stem cell transplant for acute myeloid leukemia, so the T cells may come from the graft donor. Source: PBMCs, mostly from graft donor cells, taken 360 days after TCRalphabeta/CD19-depleted stem cell transplant.

This chain's CDR3 is CASSLLSSGANVLTF. As DNA, the CDR3 is TGCGCCAGCAGCCTGCTAAGCTCTGGGGCCAACGTCCTGACTTTC. The chain links TRBV4-3 to TRBJ2-6; unclear D gene. The CDR3 totals 15 residues. The germline CDR1 and CDR2 sequences are LGHNA and YSLEER. Trimming took 4 bases from V and 0 from J, leaving 7 bases between them.